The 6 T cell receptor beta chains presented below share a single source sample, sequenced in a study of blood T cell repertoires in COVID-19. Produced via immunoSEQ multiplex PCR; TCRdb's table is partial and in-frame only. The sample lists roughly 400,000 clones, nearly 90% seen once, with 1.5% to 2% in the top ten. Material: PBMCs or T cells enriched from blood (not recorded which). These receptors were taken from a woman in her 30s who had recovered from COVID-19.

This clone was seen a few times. The CDR3 DNA follows: TGTGCCAGCAGCTCGTCTTTTGGGACTAGTAGCAATGAGCAGTTCTTC. This sequence encodes CASSSSFGTSSNEQFF. This rearrangement joins TRBV7-3 to TRBJ2-1, with 8 bases that match TRBD2. The J segment lost 6 bases and the V segment lost 4 bases, leaving 11 bases of the junction unmatched. The CDR3 has 16 residues. Germline V gene sequence: CDR1 SGHTA, CDR2 FQGTGA.

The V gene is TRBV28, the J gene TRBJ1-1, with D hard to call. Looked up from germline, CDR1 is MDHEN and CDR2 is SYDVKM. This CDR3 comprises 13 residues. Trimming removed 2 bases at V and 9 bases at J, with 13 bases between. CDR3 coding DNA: TGTGCCAGCAGTTTACCCCGGGGAGGGCAAGCTTTCTTT. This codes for CASSLPRGGQAFF.

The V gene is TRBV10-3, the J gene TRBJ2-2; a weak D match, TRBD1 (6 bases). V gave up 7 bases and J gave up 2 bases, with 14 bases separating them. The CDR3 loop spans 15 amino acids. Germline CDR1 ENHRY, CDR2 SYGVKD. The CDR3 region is CAITTDRSNTGELFF. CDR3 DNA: TGTGCCATCACCACAGACAGGAGCAACACCGGGGAGCTGTTTTTT.

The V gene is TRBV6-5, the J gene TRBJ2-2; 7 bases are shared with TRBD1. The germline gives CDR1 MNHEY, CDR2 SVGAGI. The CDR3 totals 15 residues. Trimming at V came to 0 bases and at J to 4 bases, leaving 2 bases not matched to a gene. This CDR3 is CASSYSAGGTGELFF. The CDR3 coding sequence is TGTGCCAGCAGTTACTCCGCAGGGGGCACCGGGGAGCTGTTTTTT.

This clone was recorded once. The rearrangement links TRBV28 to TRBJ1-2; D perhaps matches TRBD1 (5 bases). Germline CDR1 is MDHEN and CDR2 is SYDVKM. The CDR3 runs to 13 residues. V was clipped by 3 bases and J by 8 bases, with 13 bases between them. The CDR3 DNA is TGTGCCAGCAGTTTCGGGGGACTGGACGGCTACACCTTC. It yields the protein CASSFGGLDGYTF.

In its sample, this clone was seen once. This CDR3 is CASSLTSGETQYF. The DNA for the CDR3 is TGTGCCAGCAGCTTAACCTCGGGGGAGACCCAGTACTTC. This chain uses TRBV7-9 with TRBJ2-5, with D perhaps matching TRBD2 (5 bases). V was pared by 2 bases and J by 5 bases, with 9 bases between. This CDR3 region has 13 residues. Germline values: CDR1 SEHNR, CDR2 FQNEAQ (reference sequence).